The 27 T cell receptor beta chains in this list originate from one sample, sequenced in a study of blood T cell repertoires in COVID-19. Libraries were prepared by immunoSEQ multiplex PCR; TCRdb keeps only in-frame clonotypes and omits some of them. The sample yields 350,000 to 550,000 clones, roughly 91% seen once. The sequencing input was peripheral blood. Receptor source: a woman aged 25 to 39 with acute or convalescent COVID-19.

The V gene is TRBV27, the J gene TRBJ1-2, with 9 nucleotides matching TRBD1. There are 14 residues in the CDR3. The V and J ends lost 3 bases and 5 bases, in that order; junction bases with no gene match: 4. Germline CDR1 MNHEY, CDR2 SMNVEV (reference sequence). This CDR3 is CASSFGTGNYGYTF. Written as DNA, the CDR3 is TGTGCCAGCAGTTTCGGGACAGGGAATTATGGCTACACCTTC.

The chain recombines TRBV3-1 (or the pseudogene TRBV3-2) with TRBJ1-2; D not resolved. From germline, CDR1 is LGHDT and CDR2 YNNKEL (reference sequence). The CDR3 consists of 13 residues. Trimming stripped 1 base from V and 6 bases from J, with 9 bases between. The CDR3: CASSQGTFDGYTF. As DNA, the CDR3 is TGTGCCAGCAGCCAAGGAACATTCGATGGCTACACCTTC.

The chain uses TRBV3-1 (or the pseudogene TRBV3-2) and TRBJ1-1; possible D gene TRBD1, 5 bases. The ends were cut back, 5 bases at V and 5 bases at J, with 18 bases in the middle. Germline CDR1 reads LGHDT; CDR2 reads YNNKEL (reference sequence). The CDR3 has 15 residues. The CDR3 sequence is CASSERVGGNTEAFF. The CDR3 DNA follows: TGTGCCAGCAGCGAAAGGGTGGGGGGGAATACTGAAGCTTTCTTT.

This rearrangement joins TRBV5-6 to TRBJ1-1; 10 nucleotides align to TRBD1. Losses at the gene ends were 4 bases for V and 6 bases for J; bases not matched to a gene: 9. CDR1 and CDR2 from the germline V gene are SGHDT and YYEEEE. This CDR3 region has 15 residues. The CDR3: CASSGTGAGIAEAFF. Here the CDR3 DNA reads TGTGCCAGCAGCGGGACAGGGGCGGGTATCGCTGAAGCTTTCTTT.

The rearrangement joins TRBV9 to TRBJ1-4, with D maybe TRBD1 (6 bases). The CDR3 covers 14 residues. V was shortened by 1 base and J by 7 bases, with 11 bases between the two germline ends. Germline V CDR1 and CDR2: SGDLS, YYNGEE. CDR3 amino acids: CASSVTGRGEKLFF. The CDR3 DNA is TGTGCCAGCAGCGTAACGGGCAGGGGTGAAAAACTGTTTTTT.

In nucleotides, the CDR3 is TGCGCCAGCAGGGGACTAGCGGGGGGGCCGATGGATACGCAGTATTTT. Its translation is CASRGLAGGPMDTQYF. This chain connects TRBV10-2 to TRBJ2-3; 16 nucleotides match TRBD2. Per the germline V gene, CDR1 is WSHSY and CDR2 is SAAADI. The trim removed 6 bases at V and 6 bases at J, leaving 6 bases unmatched. The CDR3 length is 16 residues.

The V gene is TRBV28, the J gene TRBJ2-7; TRBD2 matches 10 bases. Unmatched junction bases numbered 6, after V lost 1 base and J lost 3 bases. The CDR3 spans 16 residues. Per the germline V gene, CDR1 is MDHEN and CDR2 is SYDVKM. CDR3 nucleotides: TGTGCCAGCAGTTTATCAGGTAGCGGGGGGCTCTACGAGCAGTACTTC. It translates to CASSLSGSGGLYEQYF.

The chain couples TRBV11-2 to TRBJ2-7, with TRBD1 matching over 7 bases. The CDR3 spans 16 residues. J was trimmed by 0 bases and V by 5 bases; bases with no gene match: 10. From germline, CDR1 is SGHAT and CDR2 FQNNGV. CDR3 sequence: CASSRTGLVGSYEQYF. DNA of the CDR3: TGTGCCAGCAGCCGGACAGGACTCGTGGGCTCCTACGAGCAGTACTTC.

This chain uses TRBV9 with TRBJ2-1, with D perhaps matching TRBD2 (5 bases). This CDR3 region has 15 residues. V lost 0 bases, J lost 4 bases, and 11 bases lay in between. Germline V gene sequence: CDR1 SGDLS, CDR2 YYNGEE. In DNA, the CDR3 is TGTGCCAGCAGCGTAGGAGGGCTTGGTTACAATGAGCAGTTCTTC. It codes for CASSVGGLGYNEQFF.

This clone was found a few times. Relative to the germline gene, one junction end is altered; a read error may explain this. The V call is TRBV2, the J call TRBJ1-5; D might be TRBD1 (5 bases). This CDR3 comprises 13 residues. In germline, CDR1 is SNHLY, CDR2 FYNNEI. The CDR3 protein is CVSRADSNQPQHF. The CDR3 DNA reads as TGTGTCAGCAGGGCAGATAGCAATCAGCCCCAGCATTTT.

The chain couples TRBV5-1 to TRBJ2-7; D is perhaps TRBD2 (5 bases). CDR1 and CDR2 (germline): SGHRS, YFSETQ. The CDR3 runs 14 residues. Trimming cost V 6 bases and J 6 bases, with 19 bases left between them. This CDR3 is CASTLTAGVGEQYF. In DNA, the CDR3 is TGCGCCAGCACCCTAACGGCCGGGGTCGGCGAGCAGTACTTC. Based on the CDR3 plus reference TRBV5-1 and TRBJ2-7, the full variable domain is KAGVTQTPRYLIKTRGQQVTLSCSPISGHRSVSWYQQTPGQGLQFLFEYFSETQRNKGNFPGRFSGRQFSNSRSEMNVSTLELGDSALYLCASTLTAGVGEQYFGPGTRLTVT.

This chain joins TRBV7-8 and TRBJ1-1; unclear D gene. V was trimmed by 2 bases and J by 5 bases, leaving 6 bases between them. The germline gives CDR1 SGHVS, CDR2 FQNEAQ. This CDR3 contains 12 residues. In DNA, the CDR3 is TGTGCCAGCAGCTTAATCCGGACTGAAGCTTTCTTT. Its protein is CASSLIRTEAFF.

The chain has TRBV3-1 (or the pseudogene TRBV3-2) and TRBJ1-4, with no clear D. The CDR3 loop spans 15 amino acids. Germline V lookup: CDR1 LGHDT, CDR2 YNNKEL (reference sequence). Trimming cost V 4 bases and J 5 bases, with 14 bases left between them. The CDR3 DNA sequence: TGTGCCAGCAGCCCCAGACAACCCAGAAATGAAAAACTGTTTTTT. Translating it yields CASSPRQPRNEKLFF.

The chain employs TRBV10-2 and TRBJ2-7, with 10 bases that match TRBD1. The J segment lost 2 bases and the V segment lost 6 bases, leaving 1 base of the junction unmatched. From germline, CDR1 is WSHSY and CDR2 SAAADI. The CDR3 consists of 13 residues. CDR3 in DNA: TGCGCCAGCAGCGGACAGGGGGCCTACGAGCAGTACTTC. This translates into CASSGQGAYEQYF.

The V and J genes are TRBV5-4 and TRBJ1-2; a weak D match, TRBD1 (5 bases). V lost 4 bases, J lost 0 bases, and 10 bases lay in between. Germline loops: CDR1 SGHNT, CDR2 YYREEE (reference sequence). The CDR3 contains 14 residues. DNA for the CDR3: TGTGCCAGCAGCGTTCAGGGTTCTAACTATGGCTACACCTTC. The encoded protein is CASSVQGSNYGYTF. The full variable domain, its missing parts supplied by reference TRBV5-4 and TRBJ1-2, is ETGVTQSPTHLIKTRGQQVTLRCSSQSGHNTVSWYQQALGQGPQFIFQYYREEENGRGNFPPRFSGLQFPNYSSELNVNALELDDSALYLCASSVQGSNYGYTFGSGTRLTVV.

As DNA, the CDR3 is TGTGCCTGGAGTCGACGGAGAATGAACACTGAAGCTTTCTTT. It yields the protein CAWSRRRMNTEAFF. The chain uses TRBV30 and TRBJ1-1; no definite D call. Germline CDR1 and CDR2: GTSNPN and SVGIG (reference sequence). Trimming removed 2 bases from V and 0 bases from J, with 10 bases in between. This CDR3 has 14 amino acids.

The chain is built from TRBV2 and TRBJ1-2, with TRBD1 identical over 9 bases. Looked up from germline, CDR1 is SNHLY and CDR2 is FYNNEI. V dropped 5 bases and J dropped 3; count of bases not matched to a gene: 4. This CDR3 spans 14 amino acids. The CDR3 spells CASSQQGADYGYTF. For the CDR3, the DNA is TGTGCCAGCAGTCAACAGGGGGCGGACTATGGCTACACCTTC.

The chain is built from TRBV6-6 and TRBJ1-4; perhaps TRBD1 as D (6 bases). The CDR3 has 15 residues. The V and J ends lost 2 bases and 7 bases respectively, with 14 bases between them. The germline gives CDR1 MNHNY, CDR2 SVGAGI (reference sequence). CDR3 in amino acids: CASSYEGGRGEKLFF. Here the CDR3 DNA reads TGTGCCAGCAGTTACGAGGGGGGGAGGGGTGAAAAACTGTTTTTT.

V usage is TRBV7-9 and J usage is TRBJ2-3; no clear D gene. CDR1 SEHNR and CDR2 FQNEAQ come from the germline V gene (reference sequence). V lost 1 base and J lost 4, with 18 bases in between. This CDR3 is 17 amino acids long. CDR3 sequence reads: CASSLVVLWVSADTQYF. Here the CDR3 DNA reads TGTGCCAGCAGCTTAGTAGTGTTGTGGGTAAGCGCAGATACGCAGTATTTT.

This chain's CDR3 is CASRFGEDTQYF. CDR3 coding DNA: TGTGCCAGTAGGTTTGGAGAGGATACGCAGTATTTT. The chain uses TRBV19 and TRBJ2-3; D unclear. Germline lookup yields CDR1 LNHDA and CDR2 SQIVND (reference sequence). V dropped 6 bases and J dropped 6 bases, with 10 bases sitting between them. The CDR3 contains 12 residues.

The chain couples TRBV18 to TRBJ2-3, with 11 bases that match TRBD2. Germline V CDR1 and CDR2: KGHSH, LQKENI. Trimming cost V 1 base and J 6 bases; bases outside gene matches: 6. This CDR3 spans 16 amino acids. Here the CDR3 DNA reads TGTGCCAGCTCACCACAGGGACTAGCGGCCCCGGATACGCAGTATTTT. Translation gives CASSPQGLAAPDTQYF.

In regard to this clone: A junction boundary mismatches the germline segment, possibly from a read error. The V gene is TRBV29-1, the J gene TRBJ2-1; 12 bases are a match to TRBD2. There are 14 residues in the CDR3. Germline CDR1 and CDR2: SQVTM and ANQGSEA. The chain's CDR3 is CSVATSRTSGARVF. CDR3 nucleotide sequence: TGCAGCGTTGCAACGTCCAGGACTAGCGGGGCTCGCGTCTTC.

The rearrangement uses TRBV6-5 and TRBJ1-1; possible D gene TRBD1, 5 bases. The CDR3 loop spans 13 amino acids. Germline V gene sequence: CDR1 MNHEY, CDR2 SVGAGI. V lost 2 bases and J 4 bases, leaving 8 bases between the germline ends. The CDR3 reads CASSYRGSTEAFF. The CDR3 nucleotides read TGTGCCAGCAGTTACCGGGGGAGCACTGAAGCTTTCTTT.

This clone was detected only once. CDR3: CASRRQGAQPQHF. The CDR3 nucleotides are TGTGCCAGTAGACGACAGGGAGCTCAGCCCCAGCATTTT. The V and J genes are TRBV7-2 and TRBJ1-5; 7 nucleotides align to TRBD1. V was pared by 9 bases and J by 6 bases, with 8 bases of the junction left unmatched. Per the germline V gene, CDR1 is SGHTA and CDR2 is FQGNSA. The CDR3 sequence is 13 residues long.

The table lists this clone with a count of one. The V call is TRBV7-9, the J call TRBJ1-1; D is unresolved. V was pared by 6 bases and J by 1 base, with 15 bases between. Germline CDR1 is SEHNR and CDR2 is FQNEAQ (reference sequence). CDR3 length: 15 residues. CDR3 residues: CASRQSNRRNTEAFF. CDR3 sequence (DNA): TGTGCCAGCAGGCAAAGCAACCGTAGGAACACTGAAGCTTTCTTT.

This rearrangement joins TRBV5-1 to TRBJ2-5, with TRBD1 matching 9 bases. The germline V gene encodes CDR1 SGHRS and CDR2 YFSETQ. After removal of 4 bases from V and 5 bases from J, the junction contained 6 bases not matched to a gene. This CDR3 region has 14 residues. The CDR3 nucleotides are TGCGCCAGCAGCCAGGGACAGGGCCAGGAGACCCAGTACTTC. Encoded protein: CASSQGQGQETQYF.

The rearrangement links TRBV6-6 to TRBJ1-1; 9 bases are a match to TRBD1. The CDR3 has 15 residues. Germline trimming cut 5 bases from V and 11 bases from J; bases unmatched to any gene: 15. Germline CDR1 MNHNY, CDR2 SVGAGI (reference sequence). The CDR3 loop is CASSQIQGAAGRAFF. In DNA form, the CDR3 reads TGTGCCAGCAGTCAAATACAGGGGGCCGCCGGACGTGCTTTCTTT.